These T cell receptor beta chains were read from a single sample in a study of identical twins' blood T cells. TCRdb itself ran the 5' RACE reads through MiXCR, one entry per CDR3 protein. The sample lists fewer than 450,000 distinct CDR3 sequences; 25% to 35% were seen once. The sequencing input was PBMCs. These receptors came from a woman between 18 and 49 years old in good health. Both conserved end residues are part of each CDR3. A D gene is named only where the DNA matches it firmly. Some rows have no size entry. The others give once, few or many, or a class for an expanded clone.

>-|TRBV11-3|-|TRBJ2-1
CASSFNRYNEQFF
TGTGCCAGCAGCTTCAACAGGTACAATGAGCAGTTCTTC
>TRBD1|TRBV5-1|few|TRBJ1-1
CASSFSPGQRNTEAFF
TGCGCCAGCAGCTTCAGTCCGGGACAGAGGAACACTGAAGCTTTCTTT
>-|TRBV3-1|-|TRBJ2-7
CASSPSLGESEQYF
TGTGCCAGCAGCCCCTCCTTGGGGGAGTCCGAGCAGTACTTC
>TRBD1|TRBV19|-|TRBJ1-1
CASSIPGQGAMPAFF
TGTGCCAGTAGTATCCCCGGACAGGGAGCCATGCCGGCTTTCTTT
>-|TRBV10-3|many|TRBJ2-7
CAISEPHEDYEQYF
TGTGCCATCAGTGAGCCCCACGAAGATTACGAGCAGTACTTC
>-|TRBV7-6|few|TRBJ2-1
CASSFGGGPSDEQFF
TGTGCCAGCAGCTTTGGGGGAGGTCCTTCGGATGAGCAGTTCTTC
>-|TRBV20-1|few|TRBJ2-2
CSARRGAGELFF
TGCAGTGCTAGGAGAGGGGCCGGGGAGCTGTTTTTT
>-|TRBV25-1|-|TRBJ1-1
CASSEIGEMNTEAFF
TGTGCCAGCAGCGAGATCGGAGAAATGAACACTGAAGCTTTCTTT
>-|TRBV5-1|few|TRBJ1-3
CASRVNTGNTIYF
TGCGCCAGCAGGGTAAATACTGGAAACACCATATATTTT
>-|TRBV29-1|few|TRBJ2-1
CSVATYNEQFF
TGCAGCGTGGCCACCTACAATGAGCAGTTCTTC
>-|TRBV11-2|many|TRBJ2-2
CASSLSRGYAGWELFF
TGTGCCAGCAGCTTAAGTCGGGGGTACGCGGGTTGGGAGCTGTTTTTT
>TRBD1|TRBV7-2|-|TRBJ1-3
CASSINRGGNTIYF
TGTGCCAGCAGCATCAACAGGGGTGGAAACACCATATATTTT
>-|TRBV19|-|TRBJ2-1
CASSIDYGYNEQFF
TGTGCCAGTAGTATAGATTACGGATACAATGAGCAGTTCTTC
>-|TRBV20-1|few|TRBJ2-3
CSAGPRGGGTDTQYF
TGCAGTGCTGGACCCCGTGGTGGTGGCACAGATACGCAGTATTTT
>TRBD2|TRBV6-5|few|TRBJ2-1
CASSSLTGTSGVNEQFF
TGTGCCAGCAGTTCCCTAACCGGGACTAGCGGGGTGAATGAGCAGTTCTTC
>-|TRBV7-2|few|TRBJ1-5
CASSLLGLGPQHF
TGTGCCAGCAGCTTACTTGGGCTTGGACCCCAGCATTTT
>-|TRBV19|-|TRBJ1-5
CASTRGVSQPQHF
TGTGCCAGTACTCGGGGTGTTAGTCAGCCCCAGCATTTT
>-|TRBV6-5|many|TRBJ1-1
CASTRGTEAFF
TGTGCCAGCACTCGCGGAACTGAAGCTTTCTTT
>TRBD2|TRBV20-1|-|TRBJ2-5
CSARGTSGGDQETQYF
TGCAGTGCTAGAGGGACTAGCGGGGGAGACCAAGAGACCCAGTACTTC
>-|TRBV29-1|few|TRBJ1-2
CSVETGANYGYTF
TGCAGCGTTGAGACAGGAGCTAACTATGGCTACACCTTC
>-|TRBV7-2|-|TRBJ2-3
CASSFRPTDTQYF
TGTGCCAGCAGCTTCCGTCCCACAGATACGCAGTATTTT
>TRBD2|TRBV6-2/TRBV6-3|few|TRBJ2-1
CASSYSLAGGSYNEQFF
TGTGCCAGCAGTTACTCACTAGCGGGGGGTAGTTACAATGAGCAGTTCTTC
>TRBD1|TRBV11-3|few|TRBJ1-3
CASSGRQGSGNTIYF
TGTGCCAGCAGCGGGCGACAGGGCTCTGGAAACACCATATATTTT
>-|TRBV6-6|-|TRBJ2-1
CASSYSTIYNEQFF
TGTGCCAGCAGTTACTCGACTATCTACAATGAGCAGTTCTTC
>TRBD1|TRBV4-2|-|TRBJ2-7
CASSRQTGTGALYEQYF
TGTGCCAGCAGTCGGCAAACCGGGACAGGGGCTCTCTACGAGCAGTACTTC
>TRBD2|TRBV20-1|-|TRBJ2-2
CSARGRGSNTGELFF
TGCAGTGCTAGGGGGAGGGGTTCGAACACCGGGGAGCTGTTTTTT
>TRBD1|TRBV19|few|TRBJ1-3
CASRGTGGNTIYF
TGTGCCAGTAGAGGGACAGGTGGAAACACCATATATTTT
>-|TRBV9|-|TRBJ1-6
CASSVTTGSSYNSPLHF
TGTGCCAGCAGCGTAACTACGGGGAGCTCCTATAATTCACCCCTCCACTTT
>TRBD1|TRBV12-3/TRBV12-4|few|TRBJ2-1
CASSTYVGTGGNEQFF
TGTGCCAGCAGTACGTACGTTGGGACAGGGGGCAATGAGCAGTTCTTC
>-|TRBV20-1|many|TRBJ1-1
CSARGIGVTEAFF
TGCAGTGCTAGAGGCATTGGGGTAACTGAAGCTTTCTTT
>-|TRBV19|-|TRBJ2-2
CASSILAEHTGELFF
TGTGCCAGTAGTATATTAGCGGAACACACCGGGGAGCTGTTTTTT
>-|TRBV7-2|many|TRBJ1-1
CASSLGIASAEAFF
TGTGCCAGCAGCTTAGGGATCGCCAGCGCTGAAGCTTTCTTT